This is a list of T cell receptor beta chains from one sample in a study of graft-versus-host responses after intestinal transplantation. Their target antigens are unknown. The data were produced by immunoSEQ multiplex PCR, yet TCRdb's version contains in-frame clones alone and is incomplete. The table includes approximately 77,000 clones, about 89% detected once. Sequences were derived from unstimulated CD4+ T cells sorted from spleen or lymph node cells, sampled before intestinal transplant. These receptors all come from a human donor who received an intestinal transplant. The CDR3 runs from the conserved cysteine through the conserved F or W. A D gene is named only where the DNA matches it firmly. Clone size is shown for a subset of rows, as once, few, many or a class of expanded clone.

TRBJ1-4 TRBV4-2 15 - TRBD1 TGTGCCAGCAGCCAAGCACAGGGGGTGGGGGAAAAACTGTTTTTT CASSQAQGVGEKLFF
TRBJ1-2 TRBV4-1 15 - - TGCGCCAGCAGCCAAGATCGGCAGGGAATATATGGCTACACCTTC CASSQDRQGIYGYTF
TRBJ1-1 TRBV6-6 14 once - TGTGCCAGCAGTTACGCAGGGATGAACACTGAAGCTTTCTTT CASSYAGMNTEAFF
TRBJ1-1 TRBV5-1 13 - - TGCGCCAGCAGCCCGGCGGGGGTTACTGAAGCTTTCTTT CASSPAGVTEAFF
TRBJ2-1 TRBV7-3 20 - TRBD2 TGTGCCAGCAGCTCAATCCCTAGCGGGATCCTTAAACCCTCCTACAATGAGCAGTTCTTC CASSSIPSGILKPSYNEQFF
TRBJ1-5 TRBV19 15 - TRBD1 TGTGCCAGTAGTCTGGACAGGGGGAACAATCAGCCCCAGCATTTT CASSLDRGNNQPQHF
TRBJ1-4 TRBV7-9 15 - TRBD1 TGTGCCAGCAGCCTGTACAGGGGAGGAAATGAAAAACTGTTTTTT CASSLYRGGNEKLFF
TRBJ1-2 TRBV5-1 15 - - TGCGCCAGCAGCTCGGTGGGAAGGGGGAGTAATGGCTACACCTTC CASSSVGRGSNGYTF
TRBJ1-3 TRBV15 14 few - TGTGCCACCAGCCCCGGGGGGCCTGGAAACACCATATATTTT CATSPGGPGNTIYF
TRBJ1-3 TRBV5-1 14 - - TGCGCCAGCAGCCTCAACTTACAGGGAAACACCATATATTTT CASSLNLQGNTIYF
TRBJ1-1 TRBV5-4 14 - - TGTGCCAGCAGCCCCAAGGACACTCACACTGAAGCTTTCTTT CASSPKDTHTEAFF
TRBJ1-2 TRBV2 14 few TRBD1 TGTGCCAGCAGAGCGGACAGGGGTAACTATGGCTACACCTTC CASRADRGNYGYTF
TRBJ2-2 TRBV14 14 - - TGTGCCAGCAGCTCCCACGTGAGCACCGGGGAGCTGTTTTTT CASSSHVSTGELFF
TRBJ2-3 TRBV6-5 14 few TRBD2 TGTGCCAGCGCAGCGGGGCCCCACACAGATACGCAGTATTTT CASAAGPHTDTQYF
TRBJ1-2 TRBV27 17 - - TGTGCCAGCAGTTTCCGACCTTCGGCAGGCTTCCCCTATGGCTACACCTTC CASSFRPSAGFPYGYTF
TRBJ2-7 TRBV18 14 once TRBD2 TGTGCCAGCTCACCCCTCGGCGGGGGGAACGAGCAGTACTTC CASSPLGGGNEQYF
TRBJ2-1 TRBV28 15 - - TGTGCCAGCAGTAACCTCGGAGGTAGTATTAATGAGCAGTTCTTC CASSNLGGSINEQFF
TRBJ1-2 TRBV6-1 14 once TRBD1 TGTGCCAGCAGTGAAGAGGCAGGGGGCTATGGCTACACCTTC CASSEEAGGYGYTF
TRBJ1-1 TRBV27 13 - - TGTGCCAGCAGTTTACGGGGAGGGACTGAAGCTTTCTTT CASSLRGGTEAFF
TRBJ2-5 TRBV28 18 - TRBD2 TGTGCCAGCAGTTTACGGACTAGCGGGAGAAGCGGGAAAGAGACCCAGTACTTC CASSLRTSGRSGKETQYF
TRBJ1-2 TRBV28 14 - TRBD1 TGTGCCAGCAGCTCCGGGACAGGGAGCTATGGCTACACCTTC CASSSGTGSYGYTF
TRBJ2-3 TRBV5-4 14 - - TGTGCCAGCAGCTTGCAGCGAGACACAGATACGCAGTATTTT CASSLQRDTDTQYF
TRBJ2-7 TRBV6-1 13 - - TGTGCCAGCAGTCCCCCGGGGGCCTACGAGCAGTACTTC CASSPPGAYEQYF
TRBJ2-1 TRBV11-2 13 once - TGTGCCAGCAGCCCCGGGTCCCAGTCTAAGCAGTTCTTC CASSPGSQSKQFF
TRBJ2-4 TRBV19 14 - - TGTGCCAGTAGTATAGGGGGCACGGAAAACATTCAGTACTTC CASSIGGTENIQYF
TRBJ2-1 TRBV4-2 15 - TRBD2 TGTGCCAGCAGTCTCAGCGGGGGCCGCGACAATGAGCAGTTCTTC CASSLSGGRDNEQFF
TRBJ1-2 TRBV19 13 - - TGTGCCAGTAGTGCAGGGGTTAACTATGGCTACACCTTC CASSAGVNYGYTF
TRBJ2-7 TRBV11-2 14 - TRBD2 TGTGCCAGCAGGCTTAGCGGGGCCATGTACGAGCAGTACTTC CASRLSGAMYEQYF
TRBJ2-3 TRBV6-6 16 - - TGTGCCAGCAGTTACTCGAAAGCAGCTCTACAGGATACGCAGTATTTT CASSYSKAALQDTQYF
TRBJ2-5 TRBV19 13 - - TGTGCCAGTAGTGACATCGGGGATCCCCGCCAGTACTTC CASSDIGDPRQYF
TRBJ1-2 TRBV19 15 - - TGTGCCAGTAGTATCCTCTTAGGGAGTTCCTATGGCTACACCTTC CASSILLGSSYGYTF
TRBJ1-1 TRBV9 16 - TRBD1 TGTGCCAGCAGCGGATACTGGACAGGGGGAAGGACTGAAGCTTTCTTT CASSGYWTGGRTEAFF
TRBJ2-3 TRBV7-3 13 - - TGTGCCAGCAGCTTAAGGAGGACAGATACGCAGTATTTT CASSLRRTDTQYF
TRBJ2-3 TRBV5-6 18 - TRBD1 TGTGCCAGCAGGTCTACCTCTGCCGGGACAGGTGTCGCAGATACGCAGTATTTT CASRSTSAGTGVADTQYF
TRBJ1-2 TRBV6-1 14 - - TGTGCCAGCAGTGAACCTCCCCAGGGGTATGGCTACACCTTC CASSEPPQGYGYTF
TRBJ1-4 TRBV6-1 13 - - TGTGCCAGCAGGAGAGCAACTAATGAAAAACTGTTTTTT CASRRATNEKLFF
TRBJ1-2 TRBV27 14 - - TGTGCCAGCAGTCCTCGACAGACCCTCTATGGCTACACCTTC CASSPRQTLYGYTF
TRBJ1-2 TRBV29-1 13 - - TGCAGCGTTGGATCAGGGGCGGGTCGGCACTACACCTTC CSVGSGAGRHYTF
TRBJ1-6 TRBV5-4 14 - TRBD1 TGTGCCAGCAGCCGGACAGGGGAAAATTCACCCCTCCACTTT CASSRTGENSPLHF
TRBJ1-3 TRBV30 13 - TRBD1 TGTGCCTGGGACAGGGGGAGAGGAAACACCATATATTTT CAWDRGRGNTIYF
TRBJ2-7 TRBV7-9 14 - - TGTGCCAGCAGCTTCGACAGAAGCTCCTACGAGCAGTACTTC CASSFDRSSYEQYF
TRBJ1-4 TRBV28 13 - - TGTGCCAGCAGTCTCGGGGGTGAGGAAAAACTGTTTTTT CASSLGGEEKLFF
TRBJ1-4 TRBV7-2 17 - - TGTGCCAGCAGCAAACCTTCGGACAGACCATTGAATGAAAAACTGTTTTTT CASSKPSDRPLNEKLFF
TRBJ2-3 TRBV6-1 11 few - TGTGCCAGCACTAGGGGCGATACGCAGTATTTT CASTRGDTQYF
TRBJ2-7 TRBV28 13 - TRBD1 TGTGCCATCTCCGGGACAGCCCCCTACGAGCAGTACTTC CAISGTAPYEQYF
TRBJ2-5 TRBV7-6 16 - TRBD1 TGTGCCAGCAGCTCCCGGACAGGTCTCGCCTGGGAGACCCAGTACTTC CASSSRTGLAWETQYF
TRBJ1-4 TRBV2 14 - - TGTGCCAGCACGGTACAGGGCGCTGCGGAAAAACTGTTTTTT CASTVQGAAEKLFF
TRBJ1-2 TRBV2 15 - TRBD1 TGTGCCAGCAGTGGAGAGACAGGGGCCGCCAACGGCTACACCTTC CASSGETGAANGYTF
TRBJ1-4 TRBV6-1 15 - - TGTGCCAGCAGTTCAGGGGTCGCAACTAATGAAAAACTGTTTTTT CASSSGVATNEKLFF
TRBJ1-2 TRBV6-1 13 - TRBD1 TGTGCCAGCAGATCGGGACAGGGGTATGGCTACACCTTC CASRSGQGYGYTF
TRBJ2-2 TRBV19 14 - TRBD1 TGTGCCAGTAGGACAGGGGTGAACACCGGGGAGCTGTTTTTT CASRTGVNTGELFF
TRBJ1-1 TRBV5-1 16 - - TGCGCCAGCAGCCCCAGGGGAAGGGCCCTGAACACTGAAGCTTTCTTT CASSPRGRALNTEAFF
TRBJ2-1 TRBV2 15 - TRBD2 TGTGCCAGCAACCCACGGACTAGCAAATACAATGAGCAGTTCTTC CASNPRTSKYNEQFF
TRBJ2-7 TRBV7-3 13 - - TGTGCCAGGCCCCAGGGCCACTCCTACGAGCAGTACTTC CARPQGHSYEQYF